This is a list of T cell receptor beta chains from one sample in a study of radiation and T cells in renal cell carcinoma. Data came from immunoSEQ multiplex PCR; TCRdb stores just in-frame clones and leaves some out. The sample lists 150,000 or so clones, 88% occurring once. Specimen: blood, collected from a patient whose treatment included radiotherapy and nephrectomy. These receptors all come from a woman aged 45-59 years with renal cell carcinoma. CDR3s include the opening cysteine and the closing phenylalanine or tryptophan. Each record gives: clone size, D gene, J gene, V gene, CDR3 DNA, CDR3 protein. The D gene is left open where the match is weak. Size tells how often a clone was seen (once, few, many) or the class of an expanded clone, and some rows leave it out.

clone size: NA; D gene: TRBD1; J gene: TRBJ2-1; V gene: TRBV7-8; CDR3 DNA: TGTGCCAGCAGCTTATTCGGACAGGGGGTCCCTGAGCAGTTCTTC; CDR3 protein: CASSLFGQGVPEQFF
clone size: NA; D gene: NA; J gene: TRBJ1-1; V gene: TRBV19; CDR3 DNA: TGTGCCAGTAGTCTGGGATCTACGAACACTGAAGCTTTCTTT; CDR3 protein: CASSLGSTNTEAFF
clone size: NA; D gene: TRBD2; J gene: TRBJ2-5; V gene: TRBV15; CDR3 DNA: TGTGCCACCAGCAGGGATAGCGGGGGGGCCCAAGAGACCCAGTACTTC; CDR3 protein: CATSRDSGGAQETQYF
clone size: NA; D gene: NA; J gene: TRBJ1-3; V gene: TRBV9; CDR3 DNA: TGTGCCAGCAGCGTAGGTAGCGCCGCTCGCTCTGGAAACACCATATATTTT; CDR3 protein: CASSVGSAARSGNTIYF
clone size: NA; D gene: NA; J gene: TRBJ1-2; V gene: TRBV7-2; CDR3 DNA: TGTGCCAGCAACTCGGTCGGGTATGGCTACACCTTC; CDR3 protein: CASNSVGYGYTF
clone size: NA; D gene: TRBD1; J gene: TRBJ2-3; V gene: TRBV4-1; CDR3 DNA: TGCGCCAGCAGCAAAGGACAGGTCCCCAACTCATATACGCAGTATTTT; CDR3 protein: CASSKGQVPNSYTQYF
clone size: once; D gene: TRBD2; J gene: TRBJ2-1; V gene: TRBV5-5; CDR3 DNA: TGTGCCAGCAGCAAAGGGACTAGCGGCGATGAGCAGTTCTTC; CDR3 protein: CASSKGTSGDEQFF
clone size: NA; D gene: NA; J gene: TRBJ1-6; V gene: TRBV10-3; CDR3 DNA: TGTGCCATCAGTAATACAGGGAAAGGCTCCTATAATTCACCCCTCCACTTT; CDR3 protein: CAISNTGKGSYNSPLHF
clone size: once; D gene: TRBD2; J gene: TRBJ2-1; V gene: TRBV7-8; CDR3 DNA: TGTGCCAGCAGCTTATTAGCTAGCGGGGGGGCTTTTTACTACAATGAGCAGTTCTTC; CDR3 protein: CASSLLASGGAFYYNEQFF
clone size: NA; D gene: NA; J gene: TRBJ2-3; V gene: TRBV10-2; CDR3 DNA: TGCGCCAGCAGGGGGGGCGAGACAGTAATCGTGGATACGCAGTATTTT; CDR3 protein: CASRGGETVIVDTQYF
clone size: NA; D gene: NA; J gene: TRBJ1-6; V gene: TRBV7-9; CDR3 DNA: TGTGCCAGCAGCTTAGGACTAGGGGGACATAATTCACCCCTCCACTTT; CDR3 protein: CASSLGLGGHNSPLHF
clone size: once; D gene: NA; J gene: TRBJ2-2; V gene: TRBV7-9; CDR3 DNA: TGTGCCAGCAGCTTACGTACGGGCTTCACCGGGGAGCTGTTTTTT; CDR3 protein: CASSLRTGFTGELFF
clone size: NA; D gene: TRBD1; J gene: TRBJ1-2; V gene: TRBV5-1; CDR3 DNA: TGCGCCAGCAGCTCCCCGGTCGGGACAGGGGGCTCCGGTGGCTACACCTTC; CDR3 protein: CASSSPVGTGGSGGYTF
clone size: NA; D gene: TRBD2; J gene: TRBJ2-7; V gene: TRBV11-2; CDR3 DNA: TGTGCCAGCAGCTCCCTTACTAGCGGACCCTCCGCCTTAAACTACGAGCAGTACTTC; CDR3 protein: CASSSLTSGPSALNYEQYF
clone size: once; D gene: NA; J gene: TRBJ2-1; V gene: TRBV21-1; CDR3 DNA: TGTGCCAGCATCGGCGGGACTAGTCTCTCAAATGAGCAGTTCTTC; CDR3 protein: CASIGGTSLSNEQFF
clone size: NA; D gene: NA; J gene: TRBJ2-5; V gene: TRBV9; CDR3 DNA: TGTGCCAGCAGCTTAAACCCAGGAGGTGAGACCCAGTACTTC; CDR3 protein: CASSLNPGGETQYF
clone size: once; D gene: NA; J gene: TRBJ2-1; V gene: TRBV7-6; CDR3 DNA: TGTGCCAGCAGCCCCGTCAGCTACAATGAGCAGTTCTTC; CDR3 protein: CASSPVSYNEQFF
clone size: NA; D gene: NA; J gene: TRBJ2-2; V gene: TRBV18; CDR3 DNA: TGTGCCAGCTCACCCGCCCGAGCGGCCTCGAACACCGGGGAGCTGTTTTTT; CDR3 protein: CASSPARAASNTGELFF
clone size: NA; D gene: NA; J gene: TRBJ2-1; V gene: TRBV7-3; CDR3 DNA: TGTGCCAGCAGCTCTTCCGGACAGTTACAGTTCTTC; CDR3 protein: CASSSSGQLQFF
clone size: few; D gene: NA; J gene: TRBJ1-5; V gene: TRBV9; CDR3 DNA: TGTGCCAGCAGCTTGGGCCCCTCGGGAGCCCAGCATTTT; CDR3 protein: CASSLGPSGAQHF
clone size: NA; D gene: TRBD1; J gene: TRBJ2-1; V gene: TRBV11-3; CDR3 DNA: TGTGCCAGCAGCTTCCAAGGACAGGGTGGCAATGAGCAGTTCTTC; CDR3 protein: CASSFQGQGGNEQFF
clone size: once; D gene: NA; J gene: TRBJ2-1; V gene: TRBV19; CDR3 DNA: TGTGCCAGTAGTCGACGGACGGCCGATTACAATGAGCAGTTCTTC; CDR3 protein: CASSRRTADYNEQFF
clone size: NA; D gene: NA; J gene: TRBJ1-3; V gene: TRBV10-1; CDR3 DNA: TGCGCCAGCAGTGAAGATTCGGGGCCATCCTTTGGAAACACCATATATTTT; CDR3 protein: CASSEDSGPSFGNTIYF